A single sample gave rise to the 17 T cell receptor beta chains below, sequenced in a study of blood T cell repertoires in COVID-19 (dated by TCRdb to 2018 to 2020). The library relied on the immunoSEQ multiplex PCR assay. This immuneACCESS table, as held by TCRdb, lists in-frame sequences with V and J called but not all clones. Of the missing ones, under half trace to an unresolved V gene in checked studies; the others have no known cause. The sample yields 200,000 to 250,000 clones; roughly 90% were counted once. The ten largest make up 6.2% of the sample. Input material: peripheral blood. These receptors were obtained from a man between 60 and 75 years old with acute or convalescent COVID-19.

This clone was observed a handful of times. The chain links TRBV7-9 to TRBJ2-5, with 7 positions matching TRBD1. The CDR3 is 15 amino acids. V was clipped by 2 bases and J by 5 bases; unmatched bases: 8. Looked up from germline, CDR1 is SEHNR and CDR2 is FQNEAQ (reference sequence). In nucleotides, the CDR3 is TGTGCCAGCAGCTTATTGACAGGGCCGGGGGAGACCCAGTACTTC. Translating gives CASSLLTGPGETQYF.

The J gene is TRBJ2-3, the V gene TRBV30, with TRBD2 matching over 8 bases. In germline, CDR1 is GTSNPN, CDR2 SVGIG (reference sequence). This CDR3 has 15 residues. Trimming removed 5 bases from V and 0 bases from J; junction bases left unmatched: 7. CDR3 bases: TGTGCCTGGCGGGGCGGCGGGAGGAGCACAGATACGCAGTATTTT. It translates to CAWRGGGRSTDTQYF.

The chain carries TRBV7-8 and TRBJ2-2, with 7 bases that match TRBD1. The CDR3 sequence is 15 residues long. Trimming at V came to 10 bases and at J to 0 bases, leaving 8 bases not matched to a gene. Germline V gene data show CDR1 as SGHVS and CDR2 as FQNEAQ. CDR3 DNA: TGTGCCACGCCGGGACAGACATCGAACACCGGGGAGCTGTTTTTT. Translated: CATPGQTSNTGELFF.

The chain uses TRBV7-2 and TRBJ1-1, with D maybe TRBD1 (6 bases). The germline gives CDR1 SGHTA, CDR2 FQGNSA. V dropped 10 bases and J dropped 0 bases, with 12 bases sitting between them. CDR3 length: 13 amino acids. The CDR3 sequence is CATQTGLNTEAFF. In DNA form, the CDR3 reads TGTGCCACACAGACAGGCTTGAACACTGAAGCTTTCTTT.

This sequence joins TRBV25-1 and TRBJ2-7, with D tentatively TRBD1 (6 bases). CDR3 length: 14 amino acids. From germline, CDR1 is MGHDK and CDR2 SYGVNS. Trimming took off 2 bases at V and 6 bases at J, with 14 bases between the two ends. The CDR3 sequence: CASSEPGDGIEQYF. In nucleotides, the CDR3 is TGTGCCAGCAGTGAACCAGGGGACGGTATCGAGCAGTACTTC.

The chain combines TRBV9 with TRBJ2-7, with D possibly being TRBD2 (5 bases). Germline-derived CDR1 and CDR2 are SGDLS and YYNGEE. Deletions cut 4 bases from V and 2 bases from J, with 16 bases between. The CDR3 length is 15 residues. CDR3 residues: CASSPEGTFAYEQYF. CDR3 nucleotide sequence: TGTGCCAGCAGCCCAGAGGGAACTTTTGCCTACGAGCAGTACTTC.

V usage is TRBV7-9 and J usage is TRBJ2-7, with 11 bases identical to TRBD2. After removal of 1 base from V and 2 bases from J, the junction contained 1 base not matched to a gene. This CDR3 is 15 amino acids long. Germline CDR1 SEHNR, CDR2 FQNEAQ (reference sequence). CDR3 DNA: TGTGCCAGCAGCTTAGTTAGCGGGAGGGCCTACGAGCAGTACTTC. It translates to CASSLVSGRAYEQYF. Full variable domain (missing parts from reference TRBV7-9 and TRBJ2-7): DTGVSQNPRHKITKRGQNVTFRCDPISEHNRLYWYRQTLGQGPEFLTYFQNEAQLEKSRLLSDRFSAERPKGSFSTLEIQRTEQGDSAMYLCASSLVSGRAYEQYFGPGTRLTVT.

The chain is built from TRBV28 and TRBJ2-5, with D perhaps matching TRBD2 (5 bases). The germline V gene encodes CDR1 MDHEN and CDR2 SYDVKM. This CDR3 is 13 amino acids long. The V end was cut by 3 bases, the J end by 5 bases, with 10 bases between. CDR3 bases: TGTGCCAGCAGTTTCACGGGGATGGAGACCCAGTACTTC. It encodes CASSFTGMETQYF.

This clone occurred once. CDR3 in amino acids: CASRGGGEHNEQFF. CDR3 coding DNA: TGTGCCAGCAGGGGAGGGGGAGAACACAATGAGCAGTTCTTC. The chain joins TRBV28 to TRBJ2-1; D may be TRBD2 (7 bases). From germline, CDR1 is MDHEN and CDR2 SYDVKM. V was shortened by 6 bases and J by 5 bases, with 14 bases between the two germline ends. The CDR3 totals 14 residues.

The chain has TRBV11-2 and TRBJ1-2; the match to TRBD1 covers 7 bases. Germline-derived CDR1 and CDR2 are SGHAT and FQNNGV. V lost 5 bases and J lost 8; bases outside the gene matches: 11. The CDR3 is 14 residues long. CDR3 residues: CASSVEQGTAGYTF. The CDR3 coding sequence is TGTGCCAGCAGCGTCGAACAGGGGACGGCAGGCTACACCTTC.

The rearrangement links TRBV27 to TRBJ2-7; 7 nucleotides line up with TRBD1. The germline V gene has CDR1 MNHEY and CDR2 SMNVEV (reference sequence). This CDR3 is 14 amino acids long. Trimming took 10 bases from V and 5 from J; bases not matched to a gene: 14. The CDR3 reads CATTATGRTNEQYF. DNA for the CDR3: TGTGCCACCACGGCGACAGGGAGAACAAACGAGCAGTACTTC.

J is TRBJ2-3 and V is TRBV7-9, with 8 positions matching TRBD1. The germline CDR1 and CDR2 sequences are SEHNR and FQNEAQ (reference sequence). V shed 6 bases, J shed 5 bases, and the junction held 10 bases outside the gene matches. CDR3 size: 15 residues. The CDR3 coding sequence is TGTGCCAGCAGTCTCCGGACAGGGTCTGTAGATACGCAGTATTTT. Protein: CASSLRTGSVDTQYF.

The CDR3 here is CASSPEGVSGNTIYF. The DNA of the CDR3 is TGTGCCAGCAGCCCTGAAGGGGTCTCTGGAAACACCATATATTTT. V usage is TRBV7-2 and J usage is TRBJ1-3, with TRBD1 as a possible D gene (5 bases). The CDR3 sequence is 15 residues long. Per the germline V gene, CDR1 is SGHTA and CDR2 is FQGNSA. The germline V and J ends were trimmed by 5 bases and 0 bases, with 11 bases remaining between them.

The chain uses TRBV11-3 and TRBJ2-5; 11 bases are a match to TRBD2. Unmatched junction bases numbered 4, after V lost 5 bases and J lost 2 bases. Per germline, CDR1 SGHNT and CDR2 YENEEA. The CDR3 has 15 amino acids. CDR3 nucleotide sequence: TGTGCCAGCAGCGACCGGACTAGCGGGCAAGAGACCCAGTACTTC. It encodes CASSDRTSGQETQYF.

The count of this clone is one. The chain joins TRBV4-1 to TRBJ1-2, with 7 positions matching TRBD1. J was trimmed by 5 bases and V by 4 bases; bases with no gene match: 10. The CDR3 covers 15 residues. Germline CDR1 and CDR2: MGHRA and YSYEKL. CDR3 region: CASSPDKETGYGYTF. CDR3 nucleotide sequence: TGCGCCAGCAGCCCCGATAAAGAGACAGGGTATGGCTACACCTTC.

This chain links TRBV9 with TRBJ1-3; D unresolved. Germline lookup yields CDR1 SGDLS and CDR2 YYNGEE. Trimming stripped 0 bases from V and 2 bases from J, with 6 bases between. This CDR3 contains 14 residues. The CDR3 is CASSVGRTGNTIYF. As DNA, the CDR3 is TGTGCCAGCAGCGTAGGGAGGACTGGAAACACCATATATTTT.

The chain has TRBV11-3 and TRBJ2-7, with a possible D match to TRBD1 (5 bases). CDR3 length equals 13 residues. Trimming shortened V by 5 bases and J by 6 bases, and 14 bases separated the two germline ends. Germline CDR1 SGHNT, CDR2 YENEEA. For the CDR3, the DNA is TGTGCCAGCAGCCAAAGGGGATCGAGCGAGCAGTACTTC. It codes for CASSQRGSSEQYF.